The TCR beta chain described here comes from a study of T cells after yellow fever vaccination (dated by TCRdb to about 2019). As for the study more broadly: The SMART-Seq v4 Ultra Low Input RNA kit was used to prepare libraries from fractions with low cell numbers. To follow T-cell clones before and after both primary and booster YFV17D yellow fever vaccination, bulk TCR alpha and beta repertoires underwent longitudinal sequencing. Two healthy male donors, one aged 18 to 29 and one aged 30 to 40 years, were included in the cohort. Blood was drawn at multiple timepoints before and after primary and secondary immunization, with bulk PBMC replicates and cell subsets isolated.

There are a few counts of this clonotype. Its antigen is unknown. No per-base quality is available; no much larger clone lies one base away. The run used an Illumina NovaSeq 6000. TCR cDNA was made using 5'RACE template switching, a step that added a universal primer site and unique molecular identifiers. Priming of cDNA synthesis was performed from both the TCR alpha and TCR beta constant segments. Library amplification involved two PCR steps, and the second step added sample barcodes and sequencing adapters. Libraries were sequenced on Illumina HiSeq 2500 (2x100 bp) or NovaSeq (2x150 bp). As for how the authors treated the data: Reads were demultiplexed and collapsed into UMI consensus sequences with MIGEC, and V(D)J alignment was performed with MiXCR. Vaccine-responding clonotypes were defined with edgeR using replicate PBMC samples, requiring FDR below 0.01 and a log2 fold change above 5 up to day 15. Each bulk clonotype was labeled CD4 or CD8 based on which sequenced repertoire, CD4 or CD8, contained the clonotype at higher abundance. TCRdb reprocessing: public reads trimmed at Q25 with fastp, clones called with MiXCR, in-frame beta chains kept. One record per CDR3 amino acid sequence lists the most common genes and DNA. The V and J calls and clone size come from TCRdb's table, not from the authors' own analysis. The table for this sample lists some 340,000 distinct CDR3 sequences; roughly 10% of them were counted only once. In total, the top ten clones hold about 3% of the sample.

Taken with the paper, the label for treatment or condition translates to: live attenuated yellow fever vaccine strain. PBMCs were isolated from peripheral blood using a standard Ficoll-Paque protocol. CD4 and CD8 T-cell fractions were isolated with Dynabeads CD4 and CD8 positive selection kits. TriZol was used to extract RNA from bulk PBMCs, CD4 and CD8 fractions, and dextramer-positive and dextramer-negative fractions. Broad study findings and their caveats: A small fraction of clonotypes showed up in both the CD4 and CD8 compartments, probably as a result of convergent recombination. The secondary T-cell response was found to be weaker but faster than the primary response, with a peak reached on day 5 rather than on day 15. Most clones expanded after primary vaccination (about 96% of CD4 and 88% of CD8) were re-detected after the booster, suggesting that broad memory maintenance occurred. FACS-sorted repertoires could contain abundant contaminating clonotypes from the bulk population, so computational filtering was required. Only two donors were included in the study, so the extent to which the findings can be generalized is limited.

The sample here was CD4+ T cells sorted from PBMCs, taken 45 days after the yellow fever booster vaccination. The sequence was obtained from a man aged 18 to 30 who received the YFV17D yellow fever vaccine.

The CDR3: CATSVEVTDTQYF. The nucleotide sequence reads TGTGCCACCAGTGTAGAGGTTACAGATACGCAGTATTTT. The chain is made from TRBV24-1 and TRBJ2-3; the D gene cannot be resolved reliably. The germline V gene supplies CDR1 KGHDR and CDR2 SFDVKD. The CDR3 starts with the cysteine, ends with the phenylalanine, and has 13 residues. Of all the DNA, just the CDR3 is kept, 39 bases in frame from base 1. The V and J ends are trimmed by 5 bases and 3 bases, leaving 8 bases between them.